This is a list of T cell receptor beta chains from one sample in a study of CD8+ T cells in alopecia areata. The table came from immunoSEQ multiplex PCR; TCRdb's copy has only in-frame clones and leaves some out. Of about 190,000 clones in the sample, about 60% are singletons; the top ten hold over 10%. The source was CD8+ T cells sorted from blood, collected at week 24, from a patient treated with tofacitinib. Source of these receptors: a human donor with alopecia areata. The CDR3 runs from the conserved cysteine through the conserved F or W. A D gene is named only where the DNA matches it firmly. Only some rows state a clone size, as once, few, many or a class for expanded clones.

d_gene	abundance	v_gene	j_gene	CDR3nt	CDR3aa
TRBD1	-	TRBV27	TRBJ1-6	TGTGCCATCCCACCCCCGACAGGGGGAAATTCACCCCTCCACTTT	CAIPPPTGGNSPLHF
TRBD2	-	TRBV12-5	TRBJ2-4	TGTGCTAGTGGTTTGGTACCAGGGAGGGTCGGAAACATTCAGTACTTC	CASGLVPGRVGNIQYF
-	-	TRBV29-1	TRBJ2-5	TGCAGCGTTGAAGATAGAACTAGTAACCCCAGGGAGACCCAGTACTTC	CSVEDRTSNPRETQYF
-	-	TRBV27	TRBJ1-5	TGTGCCAGCAGTTTAGGCGGGACCCAGCATTTT	CASSLGGTQHF
-	-	TRBV15	TRBJ2-3	TGTGCCACCAGCAGAGGGGACGGTAGCACAGATACGCAGTATTTT	CATSRGDGSTDTQYF
TRBD1	-	TRBV9	TRBJ2-5	TGTGCCAGCAGCGCCGGACAGGGACGGGAGACCCAGTACTTC	CASSAGQGRETQYF
TRBD1	-	TRBV6-6	TRBJ2-3	TGTGCCGGACGGACCGGACAGGGACGCACAGATACGCAGTATTTT	CAGRTGQGRTDTQYF
-	-	TRBV19	TRBJ1-2	TGTGCCAGTAACCCACCGGCGGGACCCCACTATGGCTACACCTTC	CASNPPAGPHYGYTF
TRBD1	-	TRBV11-2	TRBJ2-5	TGTGCCAGCAGCTTAGGAGGGGGCGCCCAAGAGACCCAGTACTTC	CASSLGGGAQETQYF
-	-	TRBV7-9	TRBJ2-1	TGTGCCAGCAGAAGCCCACGGGGGGCTGAGCAGTTCTTC	CASRSPRGAEQFF
-	once	TRBV27	TRBJ2-7	TGTGCCAGCAGTTTAGGGGATACCTACGAGCAGTACTTC	CASSLGDTYEQYF
TRBD1	-	TRBV28	TRBJ1-4	TGTGCCAGCAGTTTACTCGGAGGACAGGGGATAGGTGAAAAACTGTTTTTT	CASSLLGGQGIGEKLFF
-	few	TRBV29-1	TRBJ2-1	TGCAGCGTCCCAGGGGTGGATGAGCAGTTCTTC	CSVPGVDEQFF
-	-	TRBV27	TRBJ1-2	TGTGCCAGCACGAGGGGGAACTATGGCTACACCTTC	CASTRGNYGYTF
TRBD1	-	TRBV4-1	TRBJ1-4	TGCGCCAGCAGCCAAGGACCCCTACCGGGACAGGGGAGAGGCGAAAAACTGTTTTTT	CASSQGPLPGQGRGEKLFF
-	-	TRBV9	TRBJ1-6	TGTGCCAGCAGCGGCGGGGGCCCAAATTCACCCCTCCACTTT	CASSGGGPNSPLHF
-	few	TRBV4-1	TRBJ2-7	TGCGCCAGCAGCCCCGGGACATTGGGACCAACCTACGAGCAGTACTTC	CASSPGTLGPTYEQYF
TRBD2	-	TRBV2	TRBJ2-2	TGTGCCAGCATAGCGGGGGGGACCGGGGAGCTGTTTTTT	CASIAGGTGELFF
TRBD1	-	TRBV7-8	TRBJ2-1	TGTGCCAGCAGCTCCGGGACAGTCGAGTACAATGAGCAGTTCTTC	CASSSGTVEYNEQFF
-	few	TRBV14	TRBJ2-5	TGTGCCAGCAGCCCCTACGTGGGAGAGACCCAGTACTTC	CASSPYVGETQYF
-	-	TRBV13	TRBJ1-2	TGTGCCAGCAGCTTGCTCACCGGGACCTACTTAGATGGCTACACCTTC	CASSLLTGTYLDGYTF
TRBD2	-	TRBV6-9	TRBJ2-7	TGTGCCAGCAGTTACGTTAGCGGGGGCTACGAGCAGTACTTC	CASSYVSGGYEQYF
TRBD2	-	TRBV7-8	TRBJ2-3	TGTGCCAGCAGCTCACCTAGCGGGGGGGCCTTAGATACGCAGTATTTT	CASSSPSGGALDTQYF
-	few	TRBV10-3	TRBJ1-2	TGTGCCATCAGTGAATTGGGGACAAACTATGGCTACACCTTC	CAISELGTNYGYTF
-	-	TRBV13	TRBJ1-4	TGTGCCAGCAGCATTCGGCAGGGGAAGGGTTATGAAAAACTGTTTTTT	CASSIRQGKGYEKLFF
-	-	TRBV7-9	TRBJ1-6	TGTGCCAGCAGCTCGGGAAATTCACCCCTCCACTTT	CASSSGNSPLHF